The 23 T cell receptor beta chains given below trace back to one sample, sequenced in a study of radiation and T cells in renal cell carcinoma. Time point given: baseline pretreatment blood. Treatment denoted: 15 Gy SBRT to primary tumor, nephrectomy 4 weeks later. Clones were sequenced by immunoSEQ multiplex PCR, and TCRdb holds only the in-frame ones, with some missing. The sample lists roughly 150,000 clones; about nine tenths were seen once. The sample in question was blood, obtained from a patient whose treatment included radiotherapy and nephrectomy. These receptors came from a woman aged 65 to 85 with renal cell carcinoma.

This clone appeared a single time. Germline is not matched at one junction end, which may reflect a read error. The chain couples TRBV29-1 to TRBJ1-1, with 7 bases that match TRBD1. The CDR3 runs 14 residues. The germline gives CDR1 SQVTM, CDR2 ANQGSEA. Written as DNA, the CDR3 is TGTTCCTGGGGGTCAGGGGGATCAACTCTTGAAGCTTTCTTT. The encoded protein is CSWGSGGSTLEAFF.

The chain employs TRBV11-3 and TRBJ2-5; no reliable D call. CDR1 SGHNT and CDR2 YENEEA come from the germline V gene. The V gene lost 3 bases and the J gene lost 2 bases, with 7 bases spanning the gap. This CDR3 is 13 amino acids long. CDR3 protein: CASSFSVQETQYF. In DNA, the CDR3 is TGTGCCAGCAGCTTCTCTGTACAAGAGACCCAGTACTTC.

This clone was seen a single time. V usage is TRBV7-8 and J usage is TRBJ1-1, with 8 bases lining up with TRBD1. Germline V CDR1 and CDR2: SGHVS, FQNEAQ. This CDR3 region has 16 residues. J gave up 4 bases and V 3 bases, and 10 bases lay outside the gene matches. The CDR3 region has the DNA TGTGCCAGCAGCTTTTCCGACAGGGGAGGATTCACTGAAGCTTTCTTT. Amino acid sequence: CASSFSDRGGFTEAFF. Together with reference TRBV7-8 and TRBJ1-1, the CDR3 gives the full variable domain: GAGVSQSPRYKVAKRGQDVALRCDPISGHVSLFWYQQALGQGPEFLTYFQNEAQLDKSGLPSDRFFAERPEGSVSTLKIQRTQQEDSAVYLCASSFSDRGGFTEAFFGQGTRLTVV.

This sequence joins TRBV15 and TRBJ1-5, with 7 bases lining up with TRBD1. The CDR3 has 15 residues. Germline CDR1 is LNHNV and CDR2 is YYDKDF (reference sequence). Unmatched junction bases numbered 8, after V lost 3 bases and J lost 6 bases. CDR3 bases: TGTGCCACCAGCAGGAGACAGGGACGGGGTCAGCCCCAGCATTTT. Encoded protein: CATSRRQGRGQPQHF.

The chain joins TRBV7-2 to TRBJ1-1; the match to TRBD1 covers 8 bases. The CDR3 covers 15 residues. V lost 5 bases and J lost 6; bases outside the gene matches: 11. Germline-derived CDR1 and CDR2 are SGHTA and FQGNSA. The CDR3, as DNA: TGTGCCAGCAGCCAACGGACAGGGAGGTTCGCTGAAGCTTTCTTT. Its protein is CASSQRTGRFAEAFF.

This clone was counted a few times. The V call is TRBV28, the J call TRBJ1-2; D remains ambiguous. CDR1 is MDHEN, CDR2 SYDVKM, per germline. The CDR3 runs 13 residues. The V gene lost 1 base and the J gene lost 3 bases, with 6 bases spanning the gap. CDR3 DNA sequence: TGTGCCAGCAGTTTATTGACGCACTATGGCTACACCTTC. Translation: CASSLLTHYGYTF.

The rearrangement joins TRBV6-5 to TRBJ2-7; 9 positions agree with TRBD1. Germline CDR1 and CDR2: MNHEY and SVGAGI. Trimming at V came to 6 bases and at J to 2 bases, leaving 5 bases not matched to a gene. The CDR3 sequence is 14 residues long. The CDR3 protein is CASSPGTGPYEQYF. Written as DNA, the CDR3 is TGTGCCAGCAGCCCCGGGACAGGGCCCTACGAGCAGTACTTC.

This clone was picked up one time. This chain connects TRBV5-1 to TRBJ2-2; D ambiguous. The CDR3 loop spans 14 amino acids. From germline, CDR1 is SGHRS and CDR2 YFSETQ. The V gene lost 2 bases and the J gene lost 0 bases, with 5 bases spanning the gap. This CDR3 reads CASSFQSNTGELFF. The DNA of the CDR3 is TGCGCCAGCAGCTTCCAGTCGAACACCGGGGAGCTGTTTTTT.

The chain couples TRBV4-3 to TRBJ2-1; 9 bases are a match to TRBD2. The CDR3 loop spans 15 amino acids. In germline, CDR1 is LGHNA, CDR2 YSLEER. The V gene end was trimmed by 0 bases and the J gene end by 9 bases; junction bases not matched to a gene: 6. CDR3 loop: CASSQDSGGRGEQFF. The CDR3 coding sequence is TGCGCCAGCAGCCAAGATAGCGGGGGAAGAGGTGAGCAGTTCTTC.

This clone was counted only a few times. V is TRBV7-9 and J is TRBJ2-7, with D hard to call. This CDR3 has 12 residues. Between the trimmed V and J ends, which lost 4 bases and 3 bases, there was a span of 7 bases. Looked up from germline, CDR1 is SEHNR and CDR2 is FQNEAQ (reference sequence). CDR3 loop: CASSSDLYEQYF. In DNA form, the CDR3 reads TGTGCCAGCAGCTCGGACCTCTACGAGCAGTACTTC. The variable domain in full, with the rest retrieved from reference TRBV7-9 and TRBJ2-7, is DTGVSQNPRHKITKRGQNVTFRCDPISEHNRLYWYRQTLGQGPEFLTYFQNEAQLEKSRLLSDRFSAERPKGSFSTLEIQRTEQGDSAMYLCASSSDLYEQYFGPGTRLTVT.

The rearrangement links TRBV5-4 to TRBJ2-7; 12 nucleotides match TRBD2. The CDR3 covers 15 residues. Germline V gene lookup returns CDR1 SGHNT and CDR2 YYREEE (reference sequence). Trimming cost V 4 bases and J 3 bases; bases outside gene matches: 5. CDR3 coding DNA: TGTGCCAGCAGCCCTTGGACTAGCGGGGTCTACGAGCAGTACTTC. Its protein product is CASSPWTSGVYEQYF.

The chain has TRBV10-3 and TRBJ1-1, with a possible D match to TRBD1 (6 bases). Germline assignment: CDR1 ENHRY and CDR2 SYGVKD. The CDR3 runs 14 residues. Trimming left V 4 bases short and J 1 base short, with 10 bases between. Here the CDR3 reads CAISAQGQNTEAFF. CDR3 nucleotides: TGTGCCATCAGTGCCCAGGGGCAGAACACTGAAGCTTTCTTT.

The rearrangement links TRBV6-5 to TRBJ1-2; 9 bases map to TRBD1. The V and J ends lost 6 bases and 7 bases, in that order; junction bases with no gene match: 12. The CDR3 length is 15 residues. Germline V gene sequence: CDR1 MNHEY, CDR2 SVGAGI. The CDR3: CASRPGDRVAGGYTF. In nucleotides, the CDR3 is TGTGCCAGCAGACCCGGGGACAGGGTGGCCGGTGGCTACACCTTC.

The chain is built from TRBV4-3 and TRBJ1-4, with a possible D match to TRBD1 (5 bases). Germline V gene lookup returns CDR1 LGHNA and CDR2 YSLEER. Trimming shortened V by 0 bases and J by 8 bases, and 10 bases separated the two germline ends. CDR3 size: 14 residues. CDR3 nucleotides: TGCGCCAGCAGCCAAGAGGGGCCTCCGGAAAAACTGTTTTTT. It yields the protein CASSQEGPPEKLFF.

The CDR3 sequence is CASSFRTGETGELFF. The CDR3 region has the DNA TGCGCCAGCAGCTTTCGGACAGGGGAAACCGGGGAGCTGTTTTTT. The J gene is TRBJ2-2, the V gene TRBV5-1; TRBD1 matches at 9 bases. The CDR3 loop spans 15 amino acids. Trimming at V came to 2 bases and at J to 5 bases, leaving 4 bases not matched to a gene. The germline gives CDR1 SGHRS, CDR2 YFSETQ.

The V and J genes are TRBV7-2 and TRBJ2-7; TRBD2 matches 7 bases. This CDR3 region has 16 residues. Germline V gene sequence: CDR1 SGHTA, CDR2 FQGNSA. Trimming took 3 bases from V and 3 from J; bases not matched to a gene: 11. Here the CDR3 reads CASSLGGSRPGYEQYF. The CDR3 DNA reads TGTGCCAGCAGCTTGGGAGGGAGCCGACCCGGCTACGAGCAGTACTTC.

The rearrangement joins TRBV14 to TRBJ2-1; 7 nucleotides agree with TRBD1. Germline loops: CDR1 SGHDN, CDR2 FVKESK. Trimming at V came to 4 bases and at J to 0 bases, leaving 6 bases not matched to a gene. There are 16 residues in the CDR3. The CDR3 sequence is CASSPIAGGSYNEQFF. As DNA, the CDR3 is TGTGCCAGCAGCCCGATAGCAGGGGGCTCCTACAATGAGCAGTTCTTC. Full variable domain (missing parts from reference TRBV14 and TRBJ2-1): EAGVTQFPSHSVIEKGQTVTLRCDPISGHDNLYWYRRVMGKEIKFLLHFVKESKQDESGMPNNRFLAERTGGTYSTLKVQPAELEDSGVYFCASSPIAGGSYNEQFFGPGTRLTVL.

The chain couples TRBV10-3 to TRBJ1-1, with 7 bases identical to TRBD1. This CDR3 has 13 amino acids. V lost 10 bases, J lost 0 bases, and 5 bases stayed unmatched. Germline CDR1 reads ENHRY; CDR2 reads SYGVKD. The CDR3 region is CATSDRMNTEAFF. In DNA form, the CDR3 reads TGTGCCACCTCGGACAGGATGAACACTGAAGCTTTCTTT.

The V and J genes are TRBV19 and TRBJ2-7, with TRBD1 as a possible D gene (5 bases). The CDR3 has 13 residues. Germline values: CDR1 LNHDA, CDR2 SQIVND (reference sequence). Trimming removed 5 bases from V and 6 bases from J, with 14 bases in between. For the CDR3, the DNA is TGTGCCAGTAGTGCGCAGGGTTTGCGCGAGCAGTACTTC. Amino acid sequence: CASSAQGLREQYF. The full variable domain, its missing parts supplied by reference TRBV19 and TRBJ2-7, is DGGITQSPKYLFRKEGQNVTLSCEQNLNHDAMYWYRQDPGQGLRLIYYSQIVNDFQKGDIAEGYSVSREKKESFPLTVTSAQKNPTAFYLCASSAQGLREQYFGPGTRLTVT.

The rearrangement uses TRBV2 and TRBJ2-1; no firm D call. The CDR3 has 14 residues. Trimming cost V 4 bases and J 3 bases, with 10 bases left between them. The V gene's germline CDR1 is SNHLY and CDR2 FYNNEI. The CDR3 region has the DNA TGTGCCAGCAGTGGACTGAGAGGCTACAATGAGCAGTTCTTC. Residues: CASSGLRGYNEQFF.

The chain recombines TRBV27 with TRBJ1-6; 7 bases are a match to TRBD1. CDR1 and CDR2 from the germline V gene are MNHEY and SMNVEV (reference sequence). With 6 bases clipped from V and 9 bases from J, the junction kept 5 bases outside the gene matches. CDR3 size: 13 residues. For the CDR3, the DNA is TGTGCCAGCAGAAACGACAGGGTTTCACCCCTCCACTTT. It specifies CASRNDRVSPLHF.

The rearrangement joins TRBV6-5 to TRBJ1-2, with a tentative D call TRBD1 (5 bases). V was shortened by 11 bases and J by 1 base, with 14 bases between the two germline ends. CDR3 length: 13 residues. Looked up from germline, CDR1 is MNHEY and CDR2 is SVGAGI. The CDR3: CASGQGFNYGYTF. Written as DNA, the CDR3 is TGTGCCTCCGGGCAGGGCTTTAACTATGGCTACACCTTC.

The CDR3 here is CAWDDRAGAFF. DNA of the CDR3: TGTGCCTGGGATGACAGGGCAGGAGCTTTCTTT. This sequence joins TRBV30 and TRBJ1-1; 7 bases map to TRBD1. This CDR3 is 11 amino acids long. J was trimmed by 10 bases and V by 5 bases; bases with no gene match: 7. The germline gives CDR1 GTSNPN, CDR2 SVGIG (reference sequence).